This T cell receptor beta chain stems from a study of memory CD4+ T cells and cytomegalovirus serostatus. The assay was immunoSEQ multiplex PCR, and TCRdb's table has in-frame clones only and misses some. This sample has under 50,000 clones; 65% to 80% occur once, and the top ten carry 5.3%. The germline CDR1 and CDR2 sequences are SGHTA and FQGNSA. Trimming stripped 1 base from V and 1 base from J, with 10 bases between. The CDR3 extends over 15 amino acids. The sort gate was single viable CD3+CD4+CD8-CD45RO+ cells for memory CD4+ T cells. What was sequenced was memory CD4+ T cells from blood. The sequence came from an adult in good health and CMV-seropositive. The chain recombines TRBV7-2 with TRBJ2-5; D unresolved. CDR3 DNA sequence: TGTGCCAGCAGCTTAGATCGGGCAGTCCAAGAGACCCAGTACTTC. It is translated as CASSLDRAVQETQYF.